This is a list of T cell receptor beta chains from one sample in a study of blood T cell repertoires in COVID-19. Sequenced by immunoSEQ multiplex PCR; TCRdb stores in-frame clones only, minus some. Among 190,000 or so clones, roughly nine tenths were seen once, and the ten largest hold 0.7% to 0.85%. The sample was peripheral blood. The receptor source for this set is a woman in her 70s with acute or convalescent COVID-19. The CDR3 runs from the conserved cysteine through the conserved F or W. The order of the fields is CDR3 protein, CDR3 DNA, clone size, J gene, V gene, D gene. D genes are given only for firm matches. Clone size is given for some rows only: seen once, a few or many times, or a class if the clone is expanded.

CDR3 protein: CASSLGYSRDLGNTIYF
CDR3 DNA: TGCGCCAGCAGCTTAGGCTACTCCCGGGACTTGGGGAACACCATATATTTT
clone size: NA
J gene: TRBJ1-3
V gene: TRBV5-1
D gene: NA

CDR3 protein: CSAGSGRETQYF
CDR3 DNA: TGCAGCGCGGGTAGCGGGAGAGAGACCCAGTACTTC
clone size: NA
J gene: TRBJ2-5
V gene: TRBV29-1
D gene: TRBD2

CDR3 protein: CASTSTGLNTEAFF
CDR3 DNA: TGTGCCAGCACCTCCACAGGGCTGAACACTGAAGCTTTCTTT
clone size: few
J gene: TRBJ1-1
V gene: TRBV28
D gene: NA

CDR3 protein: CASSLVGTPKGAFF
CDR3 DNA: TGTGCCAGCAGCTTGGTAGGGACACCCAAAGGAGCTTTCTTT
clone size: NA
J gene: TRBJ1-1
V gene: TRBV5-4
D gene: NA

CDR3 protein: CASSQRASNEQYF
CDR3 DNA: TGTGCCAGTAGTCAAAGGGCTAGCAACGAGCAGTACTTC
clone size: NA
J gene: TRBJ2-7
V gene: TRBV19
D gene: NA

CDR3 protein: CASSRDRGGSGNTIYF
CDR3 DNA: TGTGCCAGCAGTAGGGACAGGGGAGGATCTGGAAACACCATATATTTT
clone size: once
J gene: TRBJ1-3
V gene: TRBV27
D gene: TRBD1

CDR3 protein: CASSLGGTDTQYF
CDR3 DNA: TGTGCCAGCAGTTTGGGGGGGACAGATACGCAGTATTTT
clone size: once
J gene: TRBJ2-3
V gene: TRBV27
D gene: TRBD2

CDR3 protein: CASSSYLGGGYGYTF
CDR3 DNA: TGTGCCAGCAGTTCCTATTTGGGAGGAGGGTATGGCTACACCTTC
clone size: NA
J gene: TRBJ1-2
V gene: TRBV6-5
D gene: NA

CDR3 protein: CASSITGGYEQYF
CDR3 DNA: TGTGCCAGTAGTATTACGGGGGGCTACGAGCAGTACTTC
clone size: NA
J gene: TRBJ2-7
V gene: TRBV19
D gene: TRBD2

CDR3 protein: CASSSDRDTEAFF
CDR3 DNA: TGTGCCAGCAGCTCCGACAGAGACACTGAAGCTTTCTTT
clone size: NA
J gene: TRBJ1-1
V gene: TRBV7-2
D gene: NA

CDR3 protein: CSGLRGSGELFF
CDR3 DNA: TGCAGCGGCCTCAGGGGCTCCGGGGAGCTGTTTTTT
clone size: NA
J gene: TRBJ2-2
V gene: TRBV29-1
D gene: NA

CDR3 protein: CASSRDRSRTEAFF
CDR3 DNA: TGTGCCAGCAGTAGGGACAGATCGCGCACTGAAGCTTTCTTT
clone size: NA
J gene: TRBJ1-1
V gene: TRBV27
D gene: TRBD1

CDR3 protein: CASSLGLAGAGADTQYF
CDR3 DNA: TGCGCCAGCAGCTTGGGACTAGCGGGAGCTGGAGCGGATACGCAGTATTTT
clone size: once
J gene: TRBJ2-3
V gene: TRBV5-1
D gene: TRBD2

CDR3 protein: CASSLGGRTGRDYEQYF
CDR3 DNA: TGCGCCAGCAGCCTTGGGGGCAGGACAGGGAGGGACTACGAGCAGTACTTC
clone size: NA
J gene: TRBJ2-7
V gene: TRBV5-1
D gene: NA

CDR3 protein: CASRGQGTDTQYF
CDR3 DNA: TGTGCCAGCAGAGGACAGGGCACAGATACGCAGTATTTT
clone size: NA
J gene: TRBJ2-3
V gene: TRBV28
D gene: TRBD1

CDR3 protein: CASSLDGMGQGGYTF
CDR3 DNA: TGCGCCAGCAGCTTGGATGGGATGGGGCAGGGTGGCTACACCTTC
clone size: NA
J gene: TRBJ1-2
V gene: TRBV5-1
D gene: NA

CDR3 protein: CASSYSQVNTEAFF
CDR3 DNA: TGTGCCAGCAGTTACTCCCAGGTGAACACTGAAGCTTTCTTT
clone size: NA
J gene: TRBJ1-1
V gene: TRBV6-6
D gene: NA

CDR3 protein: CASRKDGDRTDTQYF
CDR3 DNA: TGTGCCAGCAGGAAGGACGGGGATCGAACAGATACGCAGTATTTT
clone size: NA
J gene: TRBJ2-3
V gene: TRBV7-2
D gene: NA

CDR3 protein: CASSYPTGMAQYF
CDR3 DNA: TGTGCCAGCAGCTATCCGACAGGAATGGCGCAGTATTTT
clone size: once
J gene: TRBJ2-3
V gene: TRBV6-2/TRBV6-3
D gene: NA

CDR3 protein: CASSPGGARGYTF
CDR3 DNA: TGTGCCAGCAGTCCAGGGGGCGCGAGGGGCTACACCTTC
clone size: NA
J gene: TRBJ1-2
V gene: TRBV12-3/TRBV12-4
D gene: TRBD1

CDR3 protein: CASSVRLPRQGAEAFF
CDR3 DNA: TGTGCCAGCAGTGTTAGGCTTCCGAGACAGGGGGCTGAAGCTTTCTTT
clone size: NA
J gene: TRBJ1-1
V gene: TRBV6-1
D gene: TRBD1

CDR3 protein: CASSYRRDRNYEQYF
CDR3 DNA: TGTGCCAGCAGTTACCGCCGGGACAGAAACTACGAGCAGTACTTC
clone size: NA
J gene: TRBJ2-7
V gene: TRBV6-5
D gene: TRBD1

CDR3 protein: CSVLRDRAGNTIYF
CDR3 DNA: TGCAGCGTACTCCGGGACAGGGCTGGAAACACCATATATTTT
clone size: NA
J gene: TRBJ1-3
V gene: TRBV29-1
D gene: TRBD1

CDR3 protein: CASSLEGGVSYEQYF
CDR3 DNA: TGTGCCAGCAGCTTAGAGGGAGGGGTTTCCTACGAGCAGTACTTC
clone size: once
J gene: TRBJ2-7
V gene: TRBV11-2
D gene: TRBD2

CDR3 protein: CAISSDPGQGAYGYTF
CDR3 DNA: TGTGCCATCAGTAGCGATCCGGGACAGGGCGCCTATGGCTACACCTTC
clone size: NA
J gene: TRBJ1-2
V gene: TRBV10-3
D gene: TRBD1

CDR3 protein: CASSSLGLAGAYEQYF
CDR3 DNA: TGTGCCAGCAGCTCCCTGGGACTAGCGGGAGCCTACGAGCAGTACTTC
clone size: NA
J gene: TRBJ2-7
V gene: TRBV5-6
D gene: TRBD2

CDR3 protein: CATRGQGMPDTEAFF
CDR3 DNA: TGTGCCACCAGGGGGCAGGGGATGCCAGACACTGAAGCTTTCTTT
clone size: NA
J gene: TRBJ1-1
V gene: TRBV24-1
D gene: NA

CDR3 protein: CASSFNGQAGQPQHF
CDR3 DNA: TGTGCCAGCAGCTTTAACGGACAGGCCGGTCAGCCCCAGCATTTT
clone size: few
J gene: TRBJ1-5
V gene: TRBV11-2
D gene: TRBD1

CDR3 protein: CASSALALGTDTQYF
CDR3 DNA: TGTGCCAGCAGCGCCCTGGCCTTGGGCACAGATACGCAGTATTTT
clone size: NA
J gene: TRBJ2-3
V gene: TRBV5-6
D gene: NA

CDR3 protein: CASGAGAQETQYF
CDR3 DNA: TGCGCCAGCGGGGCCGGCGCGCAAGAGACCCAGTACTTC
clone size: once
J gene: TRBJ2-5
V gene: TRBV5-1
D gene: NA